The 25 T cell receptor beta chains in this list originate from one sample, sequenced in a study of molecular identifiers for immune sequencing clone quantification. A single record per CDR3 protein comes from TCRdb applying MiXCR to the PCR reads. The table includes 75,000 to 100,000 distinct CDR3 sequences, around 20% detected once. Sequencing used naive CD8+ T cells from blood, with Jurkat cell RNA spiked in. Subset specified: FACS-sorted CD8+CD4-CCR7+CD45RA+ naive T cells. All receptors derive from a human donor in good health. Some libraries in this study had Jurkat cell RNA spiked in.

This sequence joins TRBV4-3 and TRBJ1-1, with TRBD1 as a possible D gene (5 bases). The CDR3 loop spans 16 amino acids. The germline CDR1 and CDR2 sequences are LGHNA and YSLEER. Trimming cost V 1 base and J 4 bases, with 16 bases left between them. CDR3 DNA: TGCGCCAGCAGCCAAGGGGGGGGGGGGGGGGGCACTGAAGCTTTCTTT. Translating gives CASSQGGGGGGTEAFF.

In this sample, this clonotype turned up many times. The junction differs from germline at one of its ends, possibly a read error. V and J are TRBV27 and TRBJ2-1; 11 bases agree with TRBD1. Germline V gives CDR1 MNHEY, CDR2 SMNVEV (reference sequence). The CDR3 length is 15 residues. The DNA of the CDR3 is TGCGCCAGCAGCTGGACAGGGGGCCTCTACAATGAGCAGTTCTTC. This sequence encodes CASSWTGGLYNEQFF.

This clonotype was counted ten times or more. V usage is TRBV12-3 or TRBV12-4 and J usage is TRBJ1-5; a possible D gene is TRBD1 (5 bases). Trimming left V 5 bases short and J 1 base short, with 9 bases between. The CDR3 consists of 14 residues. CDR3 nucleotides: TGTGCCAGCAGTCCAGGGCCGAGCAATCAGCCCCAGCATTTT. Encoded protein: CASSPGPSNQPQHF.

Worth noting for this clonotype: A clone one base away is much larger, so this may be a read error. The chain is built from TRBV7-3 and TRBJ2-5, with D uncertain. The CDR3 runs to 13 residues. Germline V gives CDR1 SGHTA, CDR2 FQGTGA. Trimming took off 6 bases at V and 8 bases at J, with 16 bases between the two ends. CDR3 loop: CASRYSRSETQYF. The CDR3, as DNA: TGTGCCAGCAGATATAGCAGGAGCGAAACCCAGTACTTC.

Turning to this clonotype: A much larger clone differs by one base, so this may be a read error. This chain uses TRBV3-1 with TRBJ1-5; D perhaps matches TRBD1 (6 bases). CDR1 is LGHDT and CDR2 is YNNKEL in the germline V gene (reference sequence). The CDR3 extends over 17 amino acids. The V gene lost 6 bases and the J gene lost 7 bases, with 25 bases spanning the gap. The CDR3: CASSPKEPGERAQPQHF. The CDR3 DNA is TGTGCCAGCAGTCCAAAGGAGCCAGGGGAGAGGGCCCAGCCCCAGCATTTT.

At least ten counts were recorded for this clonotype. V usage is TRBV19 and J usage is TRBJ1-1; D ambiguous. Trimming stripped 5 bases from V and 5 bases from J, with 9 bases between. In germline, CDR1 is LNHDA, CDR2 SQIVND (reference sequence). The CDR3 is 12 amino acids. CDR3 residues: CASSARFTEAFF. The CDR3 DNA follows: TGTGCCAGTAGTGCCCGATTTACTGAAGCTTTCTTT.

The chain has TRBV19 and TRBJ2-7, with D perhaps TRBD2 (5 bases). V dropped 3 bases and J dropped 3 bases, with 12 bases sitting between them. The germline V gene has CDR1 LNHDA and CDR2 SQIVND (reference sequence). The CDR3 is made up of 14 amino acids. The CDR3 loop reads CASSMPSPFYEQYF. Here the CDR3 DNA reads TGTGCCAGTAGTATGCCTAGCCCTTTCTACGAGCAGTACTTC. Combining the CDR3 with reference TRBV19 and TRBJ2-7 gives the whole variable domain DGGITQSPKYLFRKEGQNVTLSCEQNLNHDAMYWYRQDPGQGLRLIYYSQIVNDFQKGDIAEGYSVSREKKESFPLTVTSAQKNPTAFYLCASSMPSPFYEQYFGPGTRLTVT.

Many counts were recorded for this clonotype. The chain uses TRBV30 and TRBJ2-5, with a possible D match to TRBD2 (5 bases). CDR1 and CDR2 (germline): GTSNPN, SVGIG (reference sequence). There are 14 residues in the CDR3. Trimming removed 0 bases at V and 5 bases at J, with 13 bases between. CDR3 sequence: CAWSVGAGSETQYF. CDR3 nucleotide sequence: TGTGCCTGGAGTGTAGGTGCGGGTTCCGAGACCCAGTACTTC.

As to this clonotype: A read error may explain this, as a much larger clone is one base away. The genes are TRBV20-1 and TRBJ2-1; 8 positions match TRBD2. In germline, CDR1 is DFQATT, CDR2 SNEGSKA (reference sequence). Losses at the gene ends were 3 bases for V and 8 bases for J; bases not matched to a gene: 3. The CDR3 sequence is 12 residues long. Here the CDR3 reads CSARASGHEQFF. The CDR3 DNA sequence: TGCAGTGCTAGGGCTAGCGGGCATGAGCAGTTCTTC.

Notes on this clonotype: A much larger clone lies a single base off, so this may be a read error. The V call is TRBV12-3 or TRBV12-4, the J call TRBJ2-3, with no clear D. This CDR3 is built from 13 residues. The CDR3 nucleotides are TGTGCCAGCAGTTTCATAAGCACAGATGCGCAGTATTTT. This translates into CASSFISTDAQYF.

A note on this clonotype: Relative to the germline gene, one junction end is altered; a read error may explain this. The chain links TRBV18 to TRBJ2-2; either TRBD1 or TRBD2 may supply D (5 bases each). This CDR3 spans 17 amino acids. In germline, CDR1 is KGHSH, CDR2 LQKENI. The CDR3 coding sequence is TGTGCCAGCTCCCCCACTGGGACCAGACTGAACGCCGGGGAGCTGTTTTTT. As protein: CASSPTGTRLNAGELFF. The variable domain in full, completed from reference TRBV18 and TRBJ2-2, reads NAGVMQNPRHLVRRRGQEARLRCSPMKGHSHVYWYRQLPEEGLKFMVYLQKENIIDESGMPKERFSAEFPKEGPSILRIQQVVRGDSAAYFCASSPTGTRLNAGELFFGEGSRLTVL.

This clonotype was counted a single time. A much larger clone lies a single base off, so this may be a read error. V and J are TRBV28 and TRBJ1-5; 7 bases match TRBD1. The CDR3 extends over 15 amino acids. Per the germline V gene, CDR1 is MDHEN and CDR2 is SYDVKM. In DNA form, the CDR3 reads TGTGCCGGCAGTTTATACAGGGGTAACAATCAGCCCCAGCATTTT. Its translation is CAGSLYRGNNQPQHF.

Only a few counts were recorded for this clonotype. Since a much larger clone is just one base distant, this may be a read error. The chain employs TRBV7-9 and TRBJ1-1, with D hard to call. CDR1 is SEHNR and CDR2 is FQNEAQ in the germline V gene (reference sequence). The CDR3 contains 12 residues. CDR3 nucleotides: TGTGCCAGCAGCTTAGTGGCAGTTGAAGCTTCCTTT. This gives the protein CASSLVAVEASF.

This clonotype was seen ten or more times. V gene TRBV3-1 combines with J gene TRBJ2-3; D is unclear. Germline CDR1 reads LGHDT; CDR2 reads YNNKEL (reference sequence). The CDR3 length is 13 residues. Trimming shortened V by 5 bases and J by 8 bases, and 14 bases separated the two germline ends. CDR3 residues: CASSDLNRGTQYF. Written as DNA, the CDR3 is TGTGCCAGCAGCGATTTAAATAGAGGTACGCAGTATTTT.

This clonotype was seen ten or more times. This chain connects TRBV9 to TRBJ2-3; 13 bases are a match to TRBD2. CDR3 length: 17 amino acids. Germline CDR1 SGDLS, CDR2 YYNGEE. Germline trimming cut 2 bases from V and 3 bases from J; bases unmatched to any gene: 6. The CDR3 spells CASSVRTSGSTTDTQYF. CDR3 in DNA: TGTGCCAGCAGCGTCCGGACTAGCGGGAGTACAACAGATACGCAGTATTTT.

The CDR3 region has the DNA TGCAGTGCTTGGGACAGGGCGTCCTACGAGCAGTACTTC. The encoded protein is CSAWDRASYEQYF. The chain has TRBV20-1 and TRBJ2-7, with 9 positions matching TRBD1. V was clipped by 5 bases and J by 1 base; unmatched bases: 3. Looked up from germline, CDR1 is DFQATT and CDR2 is SNEGSKA (reference sequence). The CDR3 sequence is 13 residues long.

This clonotype has at least ten counts. The chain combines TRBV19 with TRBJ2-6; no clear D. This CDR3 comprises 13 residues. The V end was cut by 3 bases, the J end by 6 bases, with 6 bases between. Germline CDR1 is LNHDA and CDR2 is SQIVND (reference sequence). In DNA, the CDR3 is TGTGCCAGTAGTATCGGGTCGGCCAACGTCCTGACTTTC. Its translation is CASSIGSANVLTF.

At least ten counts were recorded for this clonotype. The chain combines TRBV6-2 or TRBV6-3 with TRBJ1-1, with 10 bases that match TRBD1. The CDR3 extends over 14 amino acids. CDR1 MNHEY and CDR2 SVGEGT come from the germline V gene. V was pared by 6 bases and J by 6 bases, with 7 bases of the junction left unmatched. The DNA of the CDR3 is TGTGCCAGCAGACCGACAGGGGGCTTCGCTGAAGCTTTCTTT. Residues: CASRPTGGFAEAFF.

This clonotype was detected many times. J is TRBJ2-3 and V is TRBV10-2, with TRBD2 matching over 14 bases. Trimming took 10 bases from V and 4 from J; bases not matched to a gene: 4. The CDR3 totals 14 residues. Germline values: CDR1 WSHSY, CDR2 SAAADI. The CDR3 protein is CAIGTSGGPDTQYF. The CDR3 DNA reads TGCGCCATCGGGACTAGCGGGGGACCAGATACGCAGTATTTT.

This clonotype was counted a few times. One base away lies a much larger clone, so this may be a sequencing read error. The rearrangement joins TRBV2 to TRBJ1-2, with D hard to call. CDR1 SNHLY and CDR2 FYNNEI come from the germline V gene. This CDR3 contains 10 residues. CDR3 in amino acids: CAGSGQGYTF. DNA for the CDR3: TGTGCCGGCAGTGGTCAAGGCTACACCTTC.

At least ten counts were recorded for this clonotype. This chain connects TRBV12-3 or TRBV12-4 to TRBJ2-2, with D tentatively TRBD1 (6 bases). This CDR3 region has 15 residues. Trimming pared 3 bases from V and 3 bases from J, leaving 11 bases between. The CDR3 DNA follows: TGTGCCAGCAGTTTCCTGGGGGCCTACACCGGGGAGCTGTTTTTT. Translation: CASSFLGAYTGELFF.

This clonotype was seen ten or more times. The chain has TRBV7-9 and TRBJ2-3; D unclear. Germline V gene sequence: CDR1 SEHNR, CDR2 FQNEAQ (reference sequence). This CDR3 spans 13 amino acids. V lost 7 bases, J lost 3 bases, and 11 bases lay in between. The CDR3 DNA follows: TGTGCCAGCACCATATTTCGGACAGATACGCAGTATTTT. Translation gives CASTIFRTDTQYF.

Comments on this clonotype: A read error may be the cause here, since a much bigger clone is one base away. The genes are TRBV7-9 and TRBJ1-1; D is ambiguous. The CDR3 totals 13 residues. Germline V gene lookup returns CDR1 SEHNR and CDR2 FQNEAQ (reference sequence). The DNA for the CDR3 is TGTGCCGGCAGCTTTCCCTCGAACACTGAAGCTTTCTTT. Translating it yields CAGSFPSNTEAFF.

This clonotype was seen at least ten times. The V call is TRBV5-6, the J call TRBJ2-7; either TRBD1 or TRBD2 may supply D (5 bases each). The CDR3 is made up of 14 amino acids. Trimming shortened V by 1 base and J by 7 bases, and 15 bases separated the two germline ends. Germline V gene lookup returns CDR1 SGHDT and CDR2 YYEEEE. CDR3: CASSLSGTIREQYF. In DNA, the CDR3 is TGTGCCAGCAGCTTGTCCGGGACGATCAGGGAGCAGTACTTC.

Many counts were recorded for this clonotype. The chain is built from TRBV6-1 and TRBJ1-5; weak D call: TRBD1 (6 bases). V was pared by 4 bases and J by 7 bases, with 17 bases between. Per the germline V gene, CDR1 is MNHNS and CDR2 is SASEGT. CDR3 length equals 15 residues. CDR3 nucleotide sequence: TGTGCCAGCAGTGGGGGGCCAGGGAGCAGCCAGCCCCAGCATTTT. As protein: CASSGGPGSSQPQHF.